The clone carrying this T cell receptor (beta chain) was seen only a few times. What it binds is not known. The CDR3 loop spans 12 amino acids. Per the germline V gene, CDR1 is SGHAT and CDR2 is FQNNGV. With 10 bases removed from V and 7 bases from J, the gap between germline ends came to 16 bases. This sample was included in a study of vaccination and CD4 T cells after COVID-19. Overall study context: Post-vaccine sampling followed dose two by a median about 72 days (range 14 to 241). Cellular stimulation was performed using overlapping spike peptides derived from SARS-CoV-2, HCoV-NL63, HCoV-OC43 and HCoV-229E.

Noted treatment: 10-day PBMC culture with coronavirus spike peptide pools or control peptides (ViraFEST assay). T cells were expanded with peptide pools, and expanded clonotypes were identified by TCR sequencing. Cultured CD4+ T-cell DNA underwent Oncomine TCR Beta short-read sequencing. TCRdb analysed the PCR reads with MiXCR anew, one entry per CDR3 protein. The data hold about 19,000 distinct CDR3 sequences, with roughly 29% observed a single time. Study findings and constraints: Median SARS-CoV-2-reactive clonotype numbers went from around 19 to 38; this increase was not significant.

The V and J genes are TRBV11-2 and TRBJ1-2; TRBD1 is a possible D gene (6 bases). The clonotype was recovered from a human donor with COVID-19. What was sequenced was cultured CD4+ T cells from blood. CDR3 in amino acids: CATAGASGGYTF. The DNA for the CDR3 is TGTGCCACCGCGGGGGCGAGCGGTGGCTACACCTTC.